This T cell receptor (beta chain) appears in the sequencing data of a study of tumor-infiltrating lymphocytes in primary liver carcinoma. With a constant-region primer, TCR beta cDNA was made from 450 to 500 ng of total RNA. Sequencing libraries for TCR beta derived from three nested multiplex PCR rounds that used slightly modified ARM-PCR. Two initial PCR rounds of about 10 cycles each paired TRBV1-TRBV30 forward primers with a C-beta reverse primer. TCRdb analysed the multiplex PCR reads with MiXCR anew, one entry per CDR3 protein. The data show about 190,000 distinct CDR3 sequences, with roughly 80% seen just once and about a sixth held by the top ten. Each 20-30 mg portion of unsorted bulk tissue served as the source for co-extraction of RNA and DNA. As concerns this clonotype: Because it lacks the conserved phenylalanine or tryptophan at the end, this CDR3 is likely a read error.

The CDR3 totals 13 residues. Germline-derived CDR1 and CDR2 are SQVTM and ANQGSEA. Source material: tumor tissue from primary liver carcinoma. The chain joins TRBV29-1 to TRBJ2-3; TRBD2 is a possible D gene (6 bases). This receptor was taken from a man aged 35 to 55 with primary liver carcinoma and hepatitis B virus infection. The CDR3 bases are TGCAGCTTCCGGGCTACTAGCACAGATAGGCAGTATCTT. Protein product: CSFRATSTDRQYL.